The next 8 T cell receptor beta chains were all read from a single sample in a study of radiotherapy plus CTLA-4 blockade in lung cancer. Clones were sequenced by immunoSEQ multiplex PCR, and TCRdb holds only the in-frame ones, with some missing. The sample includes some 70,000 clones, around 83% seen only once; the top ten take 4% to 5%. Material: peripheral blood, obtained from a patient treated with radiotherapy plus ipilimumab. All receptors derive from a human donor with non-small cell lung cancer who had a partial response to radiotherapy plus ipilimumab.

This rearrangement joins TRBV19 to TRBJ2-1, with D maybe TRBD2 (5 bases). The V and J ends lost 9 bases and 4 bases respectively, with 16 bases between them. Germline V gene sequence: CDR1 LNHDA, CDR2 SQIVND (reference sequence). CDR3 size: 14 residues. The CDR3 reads CASGRGSQYNEQFF. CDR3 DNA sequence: TGTGCCAGCGGCCGAGGGTCCCAATACAATGAGCAGTTCTTC.

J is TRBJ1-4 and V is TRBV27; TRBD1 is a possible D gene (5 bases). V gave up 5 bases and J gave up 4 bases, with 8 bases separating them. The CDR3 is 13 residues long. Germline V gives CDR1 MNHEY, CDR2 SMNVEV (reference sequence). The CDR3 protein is CASSDRFNEKLFF. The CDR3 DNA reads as TGTGCCAGCAGTGACAGATTTAATGAAAAACTGTTTTTT.

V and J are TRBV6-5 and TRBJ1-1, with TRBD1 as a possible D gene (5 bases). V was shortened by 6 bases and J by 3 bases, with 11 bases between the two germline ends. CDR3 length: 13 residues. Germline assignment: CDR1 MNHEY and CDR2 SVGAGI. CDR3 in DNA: TGTGCCAGCAGGCGGACAAGGTACACTGAAGCTTTCTTT. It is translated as CASRRTRYTEAFF.

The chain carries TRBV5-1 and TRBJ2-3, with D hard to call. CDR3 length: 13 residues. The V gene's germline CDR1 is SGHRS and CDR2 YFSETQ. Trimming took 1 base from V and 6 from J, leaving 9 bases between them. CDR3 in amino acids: CASSLIPLDTQYF. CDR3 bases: TGCGCCAGCAGCTTGATTCCCTTGGATACGCAGTATTTT.

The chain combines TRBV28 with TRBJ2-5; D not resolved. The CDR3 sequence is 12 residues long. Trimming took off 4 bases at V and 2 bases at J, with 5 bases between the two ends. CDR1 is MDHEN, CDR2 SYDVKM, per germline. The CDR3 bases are TGTGCCAGCAGTTCCTTTCAAGAGACCCAGTACTTC. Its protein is CASSSFQETQYF.

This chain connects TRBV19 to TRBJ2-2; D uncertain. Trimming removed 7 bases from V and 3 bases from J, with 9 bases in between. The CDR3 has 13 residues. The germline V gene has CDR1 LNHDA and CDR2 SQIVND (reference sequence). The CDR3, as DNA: TGTGCCAGTAATGTTTTCTACACCGGGGAGCTGTTTTTT. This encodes CASNVFYTGELFF. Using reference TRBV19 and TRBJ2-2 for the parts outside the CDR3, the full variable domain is DGGITQSPKYLFRKEGQNVTLSCEQNLNHDAMYWYRQDPGQGLRLIYYSQIVNDFQKGDIAEGYSVSREKKESFPLTVTSAQKNPTAFYLCASNVFYTGELFFGEGSRLTVL.

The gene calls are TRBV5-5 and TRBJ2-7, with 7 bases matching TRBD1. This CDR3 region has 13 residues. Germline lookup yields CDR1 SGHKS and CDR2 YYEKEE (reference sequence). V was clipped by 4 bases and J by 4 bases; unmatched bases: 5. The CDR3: CASSDGTVYEQYF. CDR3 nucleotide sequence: TGTGCCAGCAGCGACGGGACAGTTTACGAGCAGTACTTC.

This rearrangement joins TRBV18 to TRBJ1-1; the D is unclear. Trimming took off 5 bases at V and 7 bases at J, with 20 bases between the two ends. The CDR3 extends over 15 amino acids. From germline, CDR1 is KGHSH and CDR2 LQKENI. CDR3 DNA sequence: TGTGCCAGCTCATCATATGCCGGGTCCCCGGATGAAGCTTTCTTT. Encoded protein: CASSSYAGSPDEAFF.